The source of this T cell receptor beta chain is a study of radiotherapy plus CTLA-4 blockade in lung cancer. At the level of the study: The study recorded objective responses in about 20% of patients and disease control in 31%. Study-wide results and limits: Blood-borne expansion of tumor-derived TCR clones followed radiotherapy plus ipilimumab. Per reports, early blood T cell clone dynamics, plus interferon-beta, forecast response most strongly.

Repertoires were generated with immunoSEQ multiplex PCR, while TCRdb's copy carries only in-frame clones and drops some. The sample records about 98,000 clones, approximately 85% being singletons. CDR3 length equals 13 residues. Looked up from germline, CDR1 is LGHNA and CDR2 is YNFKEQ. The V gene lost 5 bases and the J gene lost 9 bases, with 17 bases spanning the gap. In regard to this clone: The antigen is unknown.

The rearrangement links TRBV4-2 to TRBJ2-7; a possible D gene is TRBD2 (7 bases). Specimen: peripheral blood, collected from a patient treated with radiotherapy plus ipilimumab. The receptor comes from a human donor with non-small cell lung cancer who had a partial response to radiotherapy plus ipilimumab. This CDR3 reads CASSLSKGGLQYF. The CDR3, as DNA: TGTGCCAGCAGCTTATCCAAGGGGGGGCTGCAGTACTTC.